Below are 23 T cell receptor beta chains sequenced from a single sample in a study of OX40 agonist ivuxolimab in advanced cancers. Using immunoSEQ multiplex PCR, the repertoire was profiled, and TCRdb retains in-frame clones only, with some absent. This table has more than 45,000 clones, around 87% appearing once. This material consisted of CD4+ or CD8+ T cells sorted from blood, taken in a trial of the OX40 agonist ivuxolimab. The receptors shown here come from an adult with an advanced solid tumor such as melanoma, head and neck, liver or kidney cancer.

The chain has TRBV11-2 and TRBJ1-4; D uncertain. Trimming left V 8 bases short and J 0 bases short, with 10 bases between. The germline gives CDR1 SGHAT, CDR2 FQNNGV. The CDR3 totals 14 residues. CDR3 DNA sequence: TGTGCCAGCCAGCAGGTCACAACTAATGAAAAACTGTTTTTT. This sequence encodes CASQQVTTNEKLFF.

In regard to this clone: This same CDR3 is encoded by further DNA sequences in the sample. The chain carries TRBV2 and TRBJ2-7, with unresolved D. Germline V gene data show CDR1 as SNHLY and CDR2 as FYNNEI. V was clipped by 4 bases and J by 3 bases, with 4 bases between them. The CDR3 runs 11 residues. CDR3 DNA: TGTGCCAGCAGTGGCAGCTACGAGCAGTACTTC. Amino acid sequence: CASSGSYEQYF.

The genes are TRBV4-1 and TRBJ2-1, with D unclear. The V gene's germline CDR1 is MGHRA and CDR2 YSYEKL. V was cut by 0 bases and J by 8 bases, with 8 bases left in between. The CDR3 has 13 amino acids. The DNA of the CDR3 is TGCGCCAGCAGCCAAGATCAGTGGTATGAGCAGTTCTTC. It translates to CASSQDQWYEQFF.

The chain carries TRBV2 and TRBJ1-5, with D tentatively TRBD1 (6 bases). V gave up 5 bases and J gave up 6 bases, with 11 bases separating them. Per the germline V gene, CDR1 is SNHLY and CDR2 is FYNNEI. The CDR3 loop spans 13 amino acids. CDR3 DNA: TGTGCCAGCAGTAGGGGGGCGGGTCAGCCCCAGCATTTT. Residues: CASSRGAGQPQHF.

The J gene is TRBJ2-3, the V gene TRBV30; TRBD2 might be the D (6 bases). Trimming left V 4 bases short and J 0 bases short, with 14 bases between. Germline CDR1 and CDR2: GTSNPN and SVGIG (reference sequence). This CDR3 has 15 residues. The CDR3 DNA reads TGTGCCTGGACCACGGGACTCAAGAGCACAGATACGCAGTATTTT. Translating it yields CAWTTGLKSTDTQYF.

The chain couples TRBV7-3 to TRBJ2-5; either TRBD1 or TRBD2 may supply D (6 bases each). CDR3 length equals 14 residues. Germline V gene data show CDR1 as SGHTA and CDR2 as FQGTGA. The V gene lost 6 bases and the J gene lost 2 bases, with 13 bases spanning the gap. CDR3 in DNA: TGTGCCAGCAGTTTACAGGGAGGTCAAGAGACCCAGTACTTC. It codes for CASSLQGGQETQYF. Using reference TRBV7-3 and TRBJ2-5 for the parts outside the CDR3, the full variable domain is GAGVSQTPSNKVTEKGKYVELRCDPISGHTALYWYRQSLGQGPEFLIYFQGTGAADDSGLPNDRFFAVRPEGSVSTLKIQRTERGDSAVYLCASSLQGGQETQYFGPGTRLLVL.

About this clone itself: A much larger clone sits a single nucleotide away, making a read error possible. The same CDR3 is also encoded by other DNA sequences in this sample. The V gene is TRBV11-2, the J gene TRBJ1-2; D is unclear. Germline V gene sequence: CDR1 SGHAT, CDR2 FQNNGV. V was clipped by 0 bases and J by 5 bases, with 7 bases between them. The CDR3 has 13 residues. Here the CDR3 DNA reads TGTGCCAGCAGCTTAGAGGGCGGATATGGCTACACCTTC. It yields the protein CASSLEGGYGYTF. Looking up the rest from reference TRBV11-2 and TRBJ1-2 gives the full variable domain: EAGVAQSPRYKIIEKRQSVAFWCNPISGHATLYWYQQILGQGPKLLIQFQNNGVVDDSQLPKDRFSAERLKGVDSTLKIQPAKLEDSAVYLCASSLEGGYGYTFGSGTRLTVV.

The chain carries TRBV2 and TRBJ2-1, with D possibly matching TRBD1 (6 bases). This CDR3 comprises 13 residues. Germline values: CDR1 SNHLY, CDR2 FYNNEI. The ends were cut back, 7 bases at V and 4 bases at J, with 11 bases in the middle. Here the CDR3 reads CASNLGGYNEQFF. The CDR3 DNA sequence: TGTGCCAGCAATCTAGGGGGATACAATGAGCAGTTCTTC.

The J gene is TRBJ2-1, the V gene TRBV11-2; D is undetermined. V gave up 1 base and J gave up 4 bases, with 5 bases separating them. Looked up from germline, CDR1 is SGHAT and CDR2 is FQNNGV. This CDR3 spans 13 amino acids. CDR3 region: CASSLARYNEQFF. The CDR3 DNA reads TGTGCCAGCAGCTTAGCACGGTACAATGAGCAGTTCTTC. Full variable domain (outside the CDR3, taken from reference TRBV11-2 and TRBJ2-1): EAGVAQSPRYKIIEKRQSVAFWCNPISGHATLYWYQQILGQGPKLLIQFQNNGVVDDSQLPKDRFSAERLKGVDSTLKIQPAKLEDSAVYLCASSLARYNEQFFGPGTRLTVL.

The chain uses TRBV7-2 and TRBJ1-4; TRBD1 aligns across 7 bases. V shed 6 bases, J shed 7 bases, and the junction held 8 bases outside the gene matches. The CDR3 runs 14 residues. The germline V gene encodes CDR1 SGHTA and CDR2 FQGNSA. The CDR3 coding sequence is TGTGCCAGCAGTTCGGACAGGATGGCTGAAAAACTGTTTTTT. Residues: CASSSDRMAEKLFF. Filled out from reference TRBV7-2 and TRBJ1-4, the complete variable domain reads GAGVSQSPSNKVTEKGKDVELRCDPISGHTALYWYRQSLGQGLEFLIYFQGNSAPDKSGLPSDRFSAERTGGSVSTLTIQRTQQEDSAVYLCASSSDRMAEKLFFGSGTQLSVL.

As DNA, the CDR3 is TGTGCCAGCAGCTCGACTAGCGGTGTTGTTGGCTACGAGCAGTACTTC. It encodes CASSSTSGVVGYEQYF. This sequence joins TRBV5-4 and TRBJ2-7, with 9 bases identical to TRBD2. CDR1 is SGHNT and CDR2 is YYREEE in the germline V gene (reference sequence). V dropped 3 bases and J dropped 3; count of bases not matched to a gene: 10. This CDR3 comprises 16 residues.

This clone was seen only once. This chain uses TRBV2 with TRBJ1-5; perhaps TRBD1 as D (5 bases). V shed 3 bases and J shed 0 bases, with 9 bases lying between them. CDR3 size: 15 residues. Germline assignment: CDR1 SNHLY and CDR2 FYNNEI. CDR3: CASSEWGDSNQPQHF. For the CDR3, the DNA is TGTGCCAGCAGTGAGTGGGGGGATAGCAATCAGCCCCAGCATTTT.

This clone was recorded only once. V and J are TRBV10-3 and TRBJ2-3, with TRBD2 matching 7 bases. With V trimmed by 4 bases and J by 5 bases, 6 bases remained unmatched. CDR3 size: 14 residues. CDR1 and CDR2 from the germline V gene are ENHRY and SYGVKD. CDR3 bases: TGTGCCATCAGTGCGGCGGGAGTGGAAGATACGCAGTATTTT. Translation gives CAISAAGVEDTQYF.

This clone came up a few times. The rearrangement links TRBV18 to TRBJ2-7, with 11 bases identical to TRBD1. The CDR3 extends over 15 amino acids. Germline V lookup: CDR1 KGHSH, CDR2 LQKENI. Losses at the gene ends were 6 bases for V and 2 bases for J; bases not matched to a gene: 6. The CDR3 bases are TGTGCCAGCTCCCGAGGGACAGGGGGTCCCTACGAGCAGTACTTC. It translates to CASSRGTGGPYEQYF.

The chain recombines TRBV7-2 with TRBJ2-7; TRBD1 aligns across 10 bases. CDR3 length: 13 residues. CDR1 and CDR2 (germline): SGHTA, FQGNSA. J gave up 7 bases and V 5 bases, and 5 bases lay outside the gene matches. DNA of the CDR3: TGTGCCAGCAGCCTCGACAGGGGGCGGGAGCAGTACTTC. This codes for CASSLDRGREQYF. The full variable domain, with the rest looked up from reference TRBV7-2 and TRBJ2-7, is GAGVSQSPSNKVTEKGKDVELRCDPISGHTALYWYRQSLGQGLEFLIYFQGNSAPDKSGLPSDRFSAERTGGSVSTLTIQRTQQEDSAVYLCASSLDRGREQYFGPGTRLTVT.

This clone was seen a single time. The chain is built from TRBV7-9 and TRBJ1-3; TRBD1 might be the D (5 bases). Looked up from germline, CDR1 is SEHNR and CDR2 is FQNEAQ (reference sequence). The CDR3 has 16 amino acids. V lost 1 base and J lost 1, with 11 bases in between. The chain's CDR3 is CASSLGQGFSGNTIYF. CDR3 in DNA: TGTGCCAGCAGCTTAGGGCAGGGTTTTTCTGGAAACACCATATATTTT.

The chain employs TRBV7-2 and TRBJ1-2; D possibly corresponds to TRBD1 (6 bases). The CDR3 runs to 13 residues. Trimming removed 5 bases from V and 2 bases from J, with 9 bases in between. CDR1 and CDR2 from the germline V gene are SGHTA and FQGNSA. The CDR3 spells CASSQGPNYGYTF. The CDR3 bases are TGTGCCAGCAGCCAGGGGCCAAACTATGGCTACACCTTC.

The chain employs TRBV30 and TRBJ2-2; the D is unclear. The CDR3 totals 16 residues. Germline V gives CDR1 GTSNPN, CDR2 SVGIG (reference sequence). V shed 4 bases and J shed 5 bases, with 20 bases lying between them. CDR3 loop: CAWTSKAWSWTGELFF. The CDR3 bases are TGTGCCTGGACTTCAAAGGCATGGAGTTGGACCGGGGAGCTGTTTTTT.

This clone was counted once. The CDR3 nucleotides read TGTGCCAGCAGCTTGGACGGACAGGGGTGGCGCGAGCAGTACTTC. The encoded protein is CASSLDGQGWREQYF. This rearrangement joins TRBV5-4 to TRBJ2-7; TRBD1 matches at 9 bases. Germline CDR1 and CDR2: SGHNT and YYREEE (reference sequence). The CDR3 totals 15 residues. Trimming took 0 bases from V and 6 from J; bases not matched to a gene: 7. The entire variable domain, with the rest obtained from reference TRBV5-4 and TRBJ2-7, is as follows: ETGVTQSPTHLIKTRGQQVTLRCSSQSGHNTVSWYQQALGQGPQFIFQYYREEENGRGNFPPRFSGLQFPNYSSELNVNALELDDSALYLCASSLDGQGWREQYFGPGTRLTVT.

This chain uses TRBV7-3 with TRBJ2-2; 9 positions agree with TRBD1. The CDR3 spans 15 residues. The junction had 6 bases not matched to a gene; V was cut back by 4 bases and J by 6 bases. The germline V gene encodes CDR1 SGHTA and CDR2 FQGTGA. CDR3 region: CASSSRDRASGELFF. The DNA for the CDR3 is TGTGCCAGCAGCTCCCGGGACAGGGCTTCCGGGGAGCTGTTTTTT. The full variable domain, rest sourced from reference TRBV7-3 and TRBJ2-2, is GAGVSQTPSNKVTEKGKYVELRCDPISGHTALYWYRQSLGQGPEFLIYFQGTGAADDSGLPNDRFFAVRPEGSVSTLKIQRTERGDSAVYLCASSSRDRASGELFFGEGSRLTVL.

V gene TRBV7-2 combines with J gene TRBJ2-7; 8 nucleotides match TRBD2. Germline lookup yields CDR1 SGHTA and CDR2 FQGNSA. The CDR3 spans 14 residues. J gave up 2 bases and V 3 bases, and 3 bases lay outside the gene matches. CDR3 sequence reads: CASSFSGTTYEQYF. CDR3 nucleotide sequence: TGTGCCAGCAGCTTTAGCGGGACCACCTACGAGCAGTACTTC. The complete variable domain, with remaining parts taken from reference TRBV7-2 and TRBJ2-7, reads GAGVSQSPSNKVTEKGKDVELRCDPISGHTALYWYRQSLGQGLEFLIYFQGNSAPDKSGLPSDRFSAERTGGSVSTLTIQRTQQEDSAVYLCASSFSGTTYEQYFGPGTRLTVT.

The V gene is TRBV7-6, the J gene TRBJ2-7, with 8 bases that match TRBD2. Germline CDR1 reads SGHVS; CDR2 reads FNYEAQ. With V trimmed by 5 bases and J by 7 bases, 16 bases remained unmatched. The length of the CDR3 is 16 residues. The DNA of the CDR3 is TGTGCCAGCAGCGATACCCTCGGGACTAGGTCGGGAGAGCAGTACTTC. Amino acid sequence: CASSDTLGTRSGEQYF.

The CDR3 DNA reads as TGTGCCAGCAGCGTAGGGGCAGATACGCAGTATTTT. Its protein is CASSVGADTQYF. This rearrangement joins TRBV9 to TRBJ2-3; D is undetermined. V was clipped by 0 bases and J by 4 bases, with 3 bases between them. Germline V gives CDR1 SGDLS, CDR2 YYNGEE. There are 12 residues in the CDR3.